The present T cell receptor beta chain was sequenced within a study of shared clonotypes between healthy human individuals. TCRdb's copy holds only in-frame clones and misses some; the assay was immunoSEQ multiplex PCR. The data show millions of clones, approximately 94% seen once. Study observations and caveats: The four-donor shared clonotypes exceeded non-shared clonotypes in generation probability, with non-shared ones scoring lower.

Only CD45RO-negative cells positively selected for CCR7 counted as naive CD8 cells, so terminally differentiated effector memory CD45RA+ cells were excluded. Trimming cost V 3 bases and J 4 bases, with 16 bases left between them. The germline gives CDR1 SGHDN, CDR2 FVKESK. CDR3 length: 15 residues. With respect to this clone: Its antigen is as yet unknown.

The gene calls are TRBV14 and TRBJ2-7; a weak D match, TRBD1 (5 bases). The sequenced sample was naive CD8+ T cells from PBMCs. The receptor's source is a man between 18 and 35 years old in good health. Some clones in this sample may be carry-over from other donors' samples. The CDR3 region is CASSHQTVPLYEQYF. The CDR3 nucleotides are TGTGCCAGCAGCCACCAGACAGTTCCCCTGTACGAGCAGTACTTC.